Listed here is a single T cell receptor (beta chain). Data came from immunoSEQ multiplex PCR; TCRdb stores just in-frame clones and leaves some out. The sample lists 150,000 to 200,000 clones; approximately 79% were seen once. The sample belongs to a study of blood T cell repertoires in COVID-19. The germline V gene has CDR1 SGDLS and CDR2 YYNGEE. Trimming removed 3 bases from V and 4 bases from J; junction bases left unmatched: 13. The CDR3 has 17 amino acids. The source material was peripheral blood. V gene TRBV9 combines with J gene TRBJ1-2; 9 nucleotides agree with TRBD1. The TCR was taken from an older woman with acute or convalescent COVID-19. CDR3 sequence reads: CASSAGTGLGTGYGYTF. CDR3 bases: TGTGCCAGCAGCGCCGGGACAGGGCTGGGAACGGGCTATGGCTACACCTTC.